Listed here is a single T cell receptor (beta chain). Antigen unknown. This specimen belongs to a study of CD8 T cells in ankylosing spondylitis. Whole-study findings and limits: Blood from ankylosing spondylitis patients appeared to carry a characteristic roughly eight-variant TCR beta motif. Reportedly, significant enrichment of disease-linked clones occurred in matched ankylosing spondylitis synovial fluid. Some of the motif variants had earlier been found in reactive arthritis patients' fluid and blood.

Quantitative barcoded 5'-RACE was used to prepare TCR beta libraries. Via MiXCR, TCRdb re-called the 5' RACE reads, giving one row per CDR3 protein. The table includes nearly 250,000 distinct CDR3 sequences, roughly 32% detected once. The germline V gene has CDR1 MGHDK and CDR2 SYGVNS. Trimming stripped 8 bases from V and 6 bases from J, with 13 bases between. The CDR3 has 12 amino acids. This receptor was obtained from a male donor with ankylosing spondylitis or in good health (not recorded which). The specimen sequenced was blood, either unsorted or a sorted T cell fraction (not recorded which). The rearrangement uses TRBV25-1 and TRBJ1-2; D is unresolved. The CDR3 loop is CASHSGVDGYTF. CDR3 nucleotides: TGTGCCAGCCACTCCGGCGTCGATGGCTACACCTTC.